The present entry profiles one T cell receptor (beta chain) with its context. The antigen remains undetermined. Germline and junction disagree at one end, which may indicate a read error. Germline CDR1 is SSHAT and CDR2 is FNYEAQ (reference sequence). CDR3 length equals 14 residues. The PCR ran on 60 Vbeta and 13 Jbeta primers. This table comes from immunoSEQ multiplex PCR, and its TCRdb copy is limited to in-frame clones, with some not included. The sample yields under 200,000 clones, about four fifths seen once. These data belong to a study of cytomegalovirus exposure and HLA in healthy donors. Points from the study as a whole: About 87% or about 30% of the time was how often most TCR beta V segments were productive, according to an earlier analysis.

Sequencing used PBMCs. The chain carries TRBV7-7 and TRBJ2-5, with TRBD2 matching over 7 bases. The sequence derives from a woman between 45 and 65 years old in good health and CMV-seropositive. CDR3: CASSPAGIQETQYF. CDR3 nucleotide sequence: TGTGCTAGCAGCCCAGCGGGGATCCAAGAGACCCAGTACTTC. Full variable domain (outside the CDR3, taken from reference TRBV7-7 and TRBJ2-5): GAGVSQSPRYKVTKRGQDVTLRCDPISSHATLYWYQQALGQGPEFLTYFNYEAQPDKSGLPSDRFSAERPEGSISTLTIQRTEQRDSAMYRCASSPAGIQETQYFGPGTRLLVL.